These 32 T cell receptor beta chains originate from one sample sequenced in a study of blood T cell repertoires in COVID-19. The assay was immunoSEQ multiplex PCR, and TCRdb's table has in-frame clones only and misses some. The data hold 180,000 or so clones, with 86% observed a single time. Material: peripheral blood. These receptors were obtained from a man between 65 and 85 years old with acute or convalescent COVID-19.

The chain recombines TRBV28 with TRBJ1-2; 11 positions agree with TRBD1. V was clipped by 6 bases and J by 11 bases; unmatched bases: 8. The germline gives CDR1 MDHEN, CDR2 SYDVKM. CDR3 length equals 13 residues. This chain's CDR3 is CASSSGTGGSYTF. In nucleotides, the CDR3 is TGTGCCAGCAGCTCCGGGACAGGGGGTAGTTACACCTTC.

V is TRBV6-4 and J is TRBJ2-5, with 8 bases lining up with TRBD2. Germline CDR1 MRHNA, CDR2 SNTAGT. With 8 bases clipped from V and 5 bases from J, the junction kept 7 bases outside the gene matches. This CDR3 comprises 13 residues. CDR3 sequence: CASSSGPRETQYF. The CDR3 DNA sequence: TGTGCCAGCTCTAGCGGGCCCCGCGAGACCCAGTACTTC.

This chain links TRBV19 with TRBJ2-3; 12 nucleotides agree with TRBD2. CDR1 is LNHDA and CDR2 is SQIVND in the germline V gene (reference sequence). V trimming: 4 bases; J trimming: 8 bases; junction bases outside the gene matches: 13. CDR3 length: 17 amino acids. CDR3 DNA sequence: TGTGCCAGTAGTACAGGGGTTCTAGCGGGAGGGCCAGGTACGCAGTATTTT. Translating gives CASSTGVLAGGPGTQYF. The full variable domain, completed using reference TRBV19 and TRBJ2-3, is DGGITQSPKYLFRKEGQNVTLSCEQNLNHDAMYWYRQDPGQGLRLIYYSQIVNDFQKGDIAEGYSVSREKKESFPLTVTSAQKNPTAFYLCASSTGVLAGGPGTQYFGPGTRLTVL.

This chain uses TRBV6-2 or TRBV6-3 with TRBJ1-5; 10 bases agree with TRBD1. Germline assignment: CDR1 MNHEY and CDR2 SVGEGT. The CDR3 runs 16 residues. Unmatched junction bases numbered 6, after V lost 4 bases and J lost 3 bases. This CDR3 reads CASSFGTGAYNQPQHF. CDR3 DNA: TGTGCCAGCAGTTTTGGGACAGGGGCCTACAATCAGCCCCAGCATTTT.

DNA for the CDR3: TGTGCCACCAGCCGTCAGGGAAACCCTGAAGCTTTCTTT. The encoded protein is CATSRQGNPEAFF. J is TRBJ1-1 and V is TRBV15; weak D call: TRBD1 (5 bases). The CDR3 spans 13 residues. V lost 5 bases and J 6 bases, leaving 13 bases between the germline ends. Germline V gene sequence: CDR1 LNHNV, CDR2 YYDKDF (reference sequence).

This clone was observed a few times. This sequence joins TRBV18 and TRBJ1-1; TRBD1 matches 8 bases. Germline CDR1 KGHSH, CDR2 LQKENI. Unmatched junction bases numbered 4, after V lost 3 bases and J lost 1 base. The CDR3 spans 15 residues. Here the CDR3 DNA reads TGTGCCAGCTCACCCTGGACAGGGCGGAACACTGAAGCTTTCTTT. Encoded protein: CASSPWTGRNTEAFF.

The CDR3 coding sequence is TGTGCCAGCAGCTTCCAGGGGGCGCACGGCTATGGCTACACCTTC. Protein product: CASSFQGAHGYGYTF. This sequence joins TRBV11-2 and TRBJ1-2, with 8 nucleotides matching TRBD1. Germline V CDR1 and CDR2: SGHAT, FQNNGV. There are 15 residues in the CDR3. After removal of 3 bases from V and 4 bases from J, the junction contained 7 bases not matched to a gene.

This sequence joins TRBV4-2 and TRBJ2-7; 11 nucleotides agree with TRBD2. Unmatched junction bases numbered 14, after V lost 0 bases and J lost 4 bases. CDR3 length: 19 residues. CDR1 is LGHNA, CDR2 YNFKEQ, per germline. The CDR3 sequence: CASSQDSRGGLAGGYEQYF. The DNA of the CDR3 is TGTGCCAGCAGCCAAGATTCAAGGGGCGGGCTAGCGGGGGGTTACGAGCAGTACTTC.

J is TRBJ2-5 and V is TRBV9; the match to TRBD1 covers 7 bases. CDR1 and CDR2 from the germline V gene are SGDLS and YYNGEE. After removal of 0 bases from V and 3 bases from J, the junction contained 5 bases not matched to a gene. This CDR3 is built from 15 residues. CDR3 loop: CASSVGGTGEETQYF. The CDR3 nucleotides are TGTGCCAGCAGCGTAGGGGGTACAGGGGAAGAGACCCAGTACTTC.

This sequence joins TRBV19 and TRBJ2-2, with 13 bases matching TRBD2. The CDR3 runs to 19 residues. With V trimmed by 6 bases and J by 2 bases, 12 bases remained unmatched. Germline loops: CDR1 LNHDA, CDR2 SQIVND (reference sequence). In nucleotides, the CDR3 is TGTGCCAGTAGGACAGGAACCGGGACTAGCGGGACCAACACCGGGGAGCTGTTTTTT. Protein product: CASRTGTGTSGTNTGELFF.

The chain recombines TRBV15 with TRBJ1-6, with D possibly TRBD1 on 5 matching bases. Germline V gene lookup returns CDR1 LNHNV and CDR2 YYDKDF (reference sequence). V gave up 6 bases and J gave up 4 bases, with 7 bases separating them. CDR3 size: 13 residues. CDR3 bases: TGTGCCACCAGGACAGATTATAATTCACCCCTCCACTTT. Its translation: CATRTDYNSPLHF.

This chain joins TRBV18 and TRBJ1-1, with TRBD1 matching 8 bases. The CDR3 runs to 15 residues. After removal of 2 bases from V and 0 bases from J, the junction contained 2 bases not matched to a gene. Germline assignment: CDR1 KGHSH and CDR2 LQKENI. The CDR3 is CASSPVDRVNTEAFF. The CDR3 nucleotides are TGTGCCAGCTCACCAGTGGACAGGGTGAACACTGAAGCTTTCTTT.

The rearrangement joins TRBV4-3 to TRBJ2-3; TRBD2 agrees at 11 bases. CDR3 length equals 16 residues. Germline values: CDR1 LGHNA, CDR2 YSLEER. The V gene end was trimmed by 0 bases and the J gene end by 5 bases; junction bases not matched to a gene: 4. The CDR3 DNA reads TGCGCCAGCAGCCAAGATCCTAGCGGGAGGATAGATACGCAGTATTTT. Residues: CASSQDPSGRIDTQYF.

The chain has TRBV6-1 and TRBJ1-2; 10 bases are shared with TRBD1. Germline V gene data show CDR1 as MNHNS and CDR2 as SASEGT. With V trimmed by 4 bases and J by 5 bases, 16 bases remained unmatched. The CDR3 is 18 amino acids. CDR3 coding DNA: TGTGCCAGCAGTGTCCGGTTGGGAGACAGGGGGCCCATGTATGGCTACACCTTC. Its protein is CASSVRLGDRGPMYGYTF.

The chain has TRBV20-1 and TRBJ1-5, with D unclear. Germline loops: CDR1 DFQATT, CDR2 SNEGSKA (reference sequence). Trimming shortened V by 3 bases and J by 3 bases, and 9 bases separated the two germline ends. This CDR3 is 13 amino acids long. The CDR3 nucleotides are TGCAGTGCTAGTCAGGATACCAATCAGCCCCAGCATTTT. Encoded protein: CSASQDTNQPQHF.

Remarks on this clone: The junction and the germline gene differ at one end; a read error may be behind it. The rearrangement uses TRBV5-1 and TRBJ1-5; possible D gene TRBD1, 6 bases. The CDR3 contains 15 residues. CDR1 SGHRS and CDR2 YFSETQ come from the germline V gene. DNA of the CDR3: TGCGCCCGCAGCGCGACGGGAGGGGGGGAACAGCCCCAGCATTTT. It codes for CARSATGGGEQPQHF.

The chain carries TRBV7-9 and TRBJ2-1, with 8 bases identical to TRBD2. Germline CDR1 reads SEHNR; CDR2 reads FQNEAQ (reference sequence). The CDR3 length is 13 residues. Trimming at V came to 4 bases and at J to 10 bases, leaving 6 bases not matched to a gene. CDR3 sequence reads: CASSSTSVSEQFF. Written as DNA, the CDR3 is TGTGCCAGCAGCTCGACTAGCGTAAGCGAGCAGTTCTTC.

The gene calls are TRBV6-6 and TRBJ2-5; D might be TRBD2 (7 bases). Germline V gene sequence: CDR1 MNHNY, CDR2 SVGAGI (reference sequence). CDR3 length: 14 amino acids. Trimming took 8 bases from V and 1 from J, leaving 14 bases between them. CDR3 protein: CASGRGGIQETQYF. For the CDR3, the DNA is TGTGCCAGCGGGAGGGGGGGTATCCAAGAGACCCAGTACTTC.

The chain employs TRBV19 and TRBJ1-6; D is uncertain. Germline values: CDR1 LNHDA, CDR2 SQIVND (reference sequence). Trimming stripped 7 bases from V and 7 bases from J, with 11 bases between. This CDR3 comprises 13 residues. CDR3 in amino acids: CASTPGWNSPLHF. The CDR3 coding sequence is TGTGCCAGTACTCCGGGATGGAATTCACCCCTCCACTTT.

CDR3 coding DNA: TGTGCCACCAGCAGAGAGGGCGGTAAAGGAGGTTTCTTT. This gives the protein CATSREGGKGGFF. The V call is TRBV15, the J call TRBJ1-1, with D unresolved. Germline-derived CDR1 and CDR2 are LNHNV and YYDKDF (reference sequence). The CDR3 runs to 13 residues. V was clipped by 0 bases and J by 13 bases, with 15 bases between them.

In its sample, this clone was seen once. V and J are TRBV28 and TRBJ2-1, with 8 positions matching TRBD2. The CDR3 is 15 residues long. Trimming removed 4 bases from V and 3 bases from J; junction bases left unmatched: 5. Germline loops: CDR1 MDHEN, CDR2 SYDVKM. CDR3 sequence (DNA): TGTGCCAGCAGTTCAGCGGGAGAAGTCTACAATGAGCAGTTCTTC. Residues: CASSSAGEVYNEQFF.

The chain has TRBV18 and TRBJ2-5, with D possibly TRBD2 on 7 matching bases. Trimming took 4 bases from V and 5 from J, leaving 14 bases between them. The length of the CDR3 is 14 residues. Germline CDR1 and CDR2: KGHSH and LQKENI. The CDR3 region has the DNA TGTGCCAGCTCACAGCGGGAAGGGGGTGAGACCCAGTACTTC. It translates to CASSQREGGETQYF.

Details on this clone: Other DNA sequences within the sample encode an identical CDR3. The CDR3 region is CASSIGGTTNEKLFF. DNA for the CDR3: TGTGCCAGTAGTATAGGCGGGACAACTAATGAAAAACTGTTTTTT. The chain is built from TRBV19 and TRBJ1-4; D not resolved. The CDR3 runs 15 residues. V was clipped by 1 base and J by 0 bases, with 6 bases between them. From germline, CDR1 is LNHDA and CDR2 SQIVND (reference sequence).

The CDR3 DNA sequence: TGTGCCAGCAGCAGAGGGACTAATGAAAAACTGTTTTTT. Its protein is CASSRGTNEKLFF. The V gene is TRBV7-9, the J gene TRBJ1-4, with no clear D. The V gene's germline CDR1 is SEHNR and CDR2 FQNEAQ (reference sequence). V lost 5 bases, J lost 2 bases, and 6 bases lay in between. The length of the CDR3 is 13 residues. The variable domain in full, completed from reference TRBV7-9 and TRBJ1-4, reads DTGVSQNPRHKITKRGQNVTFRCDPISEHNRLYWYRQTLGQGPEFLTYFQNEAQLEKSRLLSDRFSAERPKGSFSTLEIQRTEQGDSAMYLCASSRGTNEKLFFGSGTQLSVL.

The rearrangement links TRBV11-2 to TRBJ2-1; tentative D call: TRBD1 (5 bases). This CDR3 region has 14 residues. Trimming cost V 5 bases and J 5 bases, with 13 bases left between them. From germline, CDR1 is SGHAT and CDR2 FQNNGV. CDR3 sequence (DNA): TGTGCCAGCAGCGGTTCGTTGACAGACAATGAGCAGTTCTTC. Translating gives CASSGSLTDNEQFF.

The CDR3 DNA reads as TGTGCCAGCAGCCCGGACAGGGACTTCCTCGAGCAGTACTTC. Amino acid sequence: CASSPDRDFLEQYF. The chain combines TRBV5-4 with TRBJ2-7; 8 bases are shared with TRBD1. Germline lookup yields CDR1 SGHNT and CDR2 YYREEE (reference sequence). V shed 4 bases and J 6 bases; nucleotides not matched to a gene: 9. The CDR3 contains 14 residues.

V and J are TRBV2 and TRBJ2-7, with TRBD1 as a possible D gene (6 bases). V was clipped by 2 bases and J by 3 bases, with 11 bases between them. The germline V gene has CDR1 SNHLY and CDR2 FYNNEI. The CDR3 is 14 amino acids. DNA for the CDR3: TGTGCCAGCAGTGAACAGGGGCGAGACTACGAGCAGTACTTC. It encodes CASSEQGRDYEQYF. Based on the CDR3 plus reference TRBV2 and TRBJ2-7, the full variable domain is EPEVTQTPSHQVTQMGQEVILRCVPISNHLYFYWYRQILGQKVEFLVSFYNNEISEKSEIFDDQFSVERPDGSNFTLKIRSTKLEDSAMYFCASSEQGRDYEQYFGPGTRLTVT.

The DNA of the CDR3 is TGTGCCAGCAGTTACGACAGCCCGAACACTGAAGCTTTCTTT. Residues: CASSYDSPNTEAFF. V and J are TRBV6-5 and TRBJ1-1, with D maybe TRBD1 (5 bases). The length of the CDR3 is 14 residues. The germline gives CDR1 MNHEY, CDR2 SVGAGI. Trimming removed 2 bases from V and 1 base from J, with 8 bases in between.

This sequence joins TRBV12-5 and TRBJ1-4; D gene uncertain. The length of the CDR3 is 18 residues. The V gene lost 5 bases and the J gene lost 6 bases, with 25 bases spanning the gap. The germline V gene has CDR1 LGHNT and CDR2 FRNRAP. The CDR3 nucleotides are TGTGCTAGTGGTCTTTTTGGCATGGCACCAGGTTACCATGAAAAACTGTTTTTT. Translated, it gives CASGLFGMAPGYHEKLFF.

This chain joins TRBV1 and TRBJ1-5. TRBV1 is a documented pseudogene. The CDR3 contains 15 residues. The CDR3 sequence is CTSSQGEYSNQPQHF. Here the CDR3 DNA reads TGCACCAGCAGCCAAGGAGAATATAGCAATCAGCCCCAGCATTTT.

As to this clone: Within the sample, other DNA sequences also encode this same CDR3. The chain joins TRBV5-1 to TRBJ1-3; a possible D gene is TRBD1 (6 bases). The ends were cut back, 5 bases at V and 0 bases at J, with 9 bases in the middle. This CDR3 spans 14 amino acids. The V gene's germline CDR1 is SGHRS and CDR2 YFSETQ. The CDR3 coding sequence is TGCGCCAGCAGTCAGGACAGCTCTGGAAACACCATATATTTT. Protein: CASSQDSSGNTIYF.

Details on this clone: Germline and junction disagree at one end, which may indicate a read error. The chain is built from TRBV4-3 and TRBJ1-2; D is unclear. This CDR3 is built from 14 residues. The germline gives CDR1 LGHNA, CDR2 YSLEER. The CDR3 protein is CASSQDWTKYGYTF. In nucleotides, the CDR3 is TGCGCCAGCAGCCAGGATTGGACTAAATATGGCTACACCTTC.